Listed below are T cell receptor beta chains from one sample, sequenced in a study of blood T cell repertoires in COVID-19. This table comes from immunoSEQ multiplex PCR, and its TCRdb copy is limited to in-frame clones, with some not included. The sample records around 67,000 clones, more than 70% being singletons. The sample comprised peripheral blood. Source of these receptors: a man aged 45-65 years with active COVID-19. CDR3s leave out the opening cysteine and the closing phenylalanine or tryptophan. Fields, in order: J gene, V gene, CDR3 protein.

J gene: TRBJ2-5; V gene: TRBV3-1/TRBV3-2; CDR3 protein: ASSQGPSGEETQY
J gene: TRBJ2-5; V gene: TRBV3-1/TRBV3-2; CDR3 protein: ASSFWTSGQETQY
J gene: TRBJ2-5; V gene: TRBV10-3; CDR3 protein: AISESSRTQETQY
J gene: TRBJ2-3; V gene: TRBV6-5; CDR3 protein: ASGGGGSTDTQY
J gene: TRBJ2-7; V gene: TRBV24-1; CDR3 protein: ATSSGYEQY
J gene: TRBJ2-2; V gene: TRBV7-2; CDR3 protein: ASSPRAELAGAGELF
J gene: TRBJ2-2; V gene: TRBV20-1; CDR3 protein: SASAHGGMGTGELF
J gene: TRBJ1-3; V gene: TRBV5-4; CDR3 protein: ASSSGQGRNTIY
J gene: TRBJ2-5; V gene: TRBV7-3; CDR3 protein: ASSPNPAGSETQY
J gene: TRBJ2-3; V gene: TRBV2; CDR3 protein: ASSFTDTQY
J gene: TRBJ1-4; V gene: TRBV11-2; CDR3 protein: ASSQGSAGRIEKLF
J gene: TRBJ2-7; V gene: TRBV5-8; CDR3 protein: ASSLVQRGGYEQY
J gene: TRBJ2-7; V gene: TRBV11-2; CDR3 protein: ASRTPGGEAYEQY
J gene: TRBJ1-5; V gene: TRBV2; CDR3 protein: ASSEQGPNNQPQH
J gene: TRBJ1-3; V gene: TRBV29-1; CDR3 protein: SVGQGAGGNTIY
J gene: TRBJ2-3; V gene: TRBV4-1; CDR3 protein: ASSQDSGGRLLTDTQY
J gene: TRBJ1-2; V gene: TRBV5-1; CDR3 protein: ASSLGAPGDGYT
J gene: TRBJ2-3; V gene: TRBV5-4; CDR3 protein: ASSLYVGGPTDTQY
J gene: TRBJ2-3; V gene: TRBV7-6; CDR3 protein: ASSLGGTGKQDTQY
J gene: TRBJ2-7; V gene: TRBV6-5; CDR3 protein: ASSPFEGAAYEQY
J gene: TRBJ1-5; V gene: TRBV29-1; CDR3 protein: SEETGTGNQPQH
J gene: TRBJ1-2; V gene: TRBV27; CDR3 protein: ASSLGPGGSLGYGYT
J gene: TRBJ1-1; V gene: TRBV5-1; CDR3 protein: ASSARTGNTEAF
J gene: TRBJ1-2; V gene: TRBV27; CDR3 protein: ASSPIENYGYT
J gene: TRBJ2-7; V gene: TRBV6-6; CDR3 protein: ASSTDRVWPSEQY
J gene: TRBJ1-5; V gene: TRBV4-2; CDR3 protein: ASSQDPGIDSNQPQH
J gene: TRBJ2-7; V gene: TRBV24-1; CDR3 protein: ATSGAFTYEQY
J gene: TRBJ1-1; V gene: TRBV11-3; CDR3 protein: ASSTGQGTEAF
J gene: TRBJ1-2; V gene: TRBV30; CDR3 protein: AWRDPGTGYGYT
J gene: TRBJ1-1; V gene: TRBV7-3; CDR3 protein: ASTLEQGDEAF
J gene: TRBJ1-3; V gene: TRBV6-6; CDR3 protein: ASSYLTGWGNTIY
J gene: TRBJ2-7; V gene: TRBV29-1; CDR3 protein: SGAPSPGSEQY
J gene: TRBJ1-1; V gene: TRBV11-2; CDR3 protein: ASSLVQEKAF
J gene: TRBJ2-7; V gene: TRBV3-1/TRBV3-2; CDR3 protein: ASRLSDRGSSYEQY
J gene: TRBJ2-1; V gene: TRBV4-3; CDR3 protein: ASSHLYNEQF
J gene: TRBJ2-7; V gene: TRBV27; CDR3 protein: ASRRQGAYEQY
J gene: TRBJ1-1; V gene: TRBV29-1; CDR3 protein: SVGERVGTEAF
J gene: TRBJ1-4; V gene: TRBV18; CDR3 protein: ASSRETDEKLF
J gene: TRBJ2-1; V gene: TRBV4-3; CDR3 protein: ASSQERGLYNEQF
J gene: TRBJ2-5; V gene: TRBV5-1; CDR3 protein: ASSLAGQGARETQY
J gene: TRBJ2-7; V gene: TRBV28; CDR3 protein: ASSLQGAYEQY
J gene: TRBJ2-3; V gene: TRBV18; CDR3 protein: ASSLAGAGGTDTQY
J gene: TRBJ2-5; V gene: TRBV7-2; CDR3 protein: ASSPRVSKETQY
J gene: TRBJ2-5; V gene: TRBV15; CDR3 protein: ATSRGPGTQY
J gene: TRBJ1-1; V gene: TRBV28; CDR3 protein: ASSLLERSNTEAF
J gene: TRBJ2-2; V gene: TRBV28; CDR3 protein: ASSLDSGELF
J gene: TRBJ2-1; V gene: TRBV5-1; CDR3 protein: ASSLAGTGVGRF
J gene: TRBJ1-1; V gene: TRBV4-1; CDR3 protein: ASSQDRVNTEAF
J gene: TRBJ2-2; V gene: TRBV11-3; CDR3 protein: ASSPGGSRGNTGELF